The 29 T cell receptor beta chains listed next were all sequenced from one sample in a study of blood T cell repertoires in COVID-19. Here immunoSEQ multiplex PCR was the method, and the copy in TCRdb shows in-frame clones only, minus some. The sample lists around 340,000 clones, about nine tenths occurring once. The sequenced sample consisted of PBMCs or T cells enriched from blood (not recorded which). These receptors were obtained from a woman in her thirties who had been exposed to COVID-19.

The CDR3 region has the DNA TGTGCCAGCAGTAAACAGGGGGCTGGCTACACCTTC. Translation: CASSKQGAGYTF. V gene TRBV6-6 combines with J gene TRBJ1-2; TRBD1 aligns across 9 bases. Trimming removed 5 bases from V and 7 bases from J; junction bases left unmatched: 2. From germline, CDR1 is MNHNY and CDR2 SVGAGI (reference sequence). The length of the CDR3 is 12 residues.

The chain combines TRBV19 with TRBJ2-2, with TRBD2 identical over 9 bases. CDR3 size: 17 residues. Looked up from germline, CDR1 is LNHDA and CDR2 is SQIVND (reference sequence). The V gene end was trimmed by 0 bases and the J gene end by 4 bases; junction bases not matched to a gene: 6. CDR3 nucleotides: TGTGCCAGTAGTATAGATTTGGGACTAGCAGGCACCGGGGAGCTGTTTTTT. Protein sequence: CASSIDLGLAGTGELFF.

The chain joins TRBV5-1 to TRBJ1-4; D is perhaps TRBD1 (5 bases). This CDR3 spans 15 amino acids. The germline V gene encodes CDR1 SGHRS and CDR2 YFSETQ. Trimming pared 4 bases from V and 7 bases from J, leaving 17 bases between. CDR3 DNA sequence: TGCGCCAGCAGCGGGGGGGACCTCGCGGGTGAAAAACTGTTTTTT. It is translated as CASSGGDLAGEKLFF.

The CDR3 sequence is CASSPEGVSNQPQHF. The CDR3, as DNA: TGTGCCAGCAGCCCAGAGGGGGTTAGCAATCAGCCCCAGCATTTT. The genes are TRBV9 and TRBJ1-5; tentatively, D is TRBD1 (6 bases). The CDR3 has 15 residues. Trimming removed 4 bases at V and 0 bases at J, with 11 bases between. Per germline, CDR1 SGDLS and CDR2 YYNGEE.

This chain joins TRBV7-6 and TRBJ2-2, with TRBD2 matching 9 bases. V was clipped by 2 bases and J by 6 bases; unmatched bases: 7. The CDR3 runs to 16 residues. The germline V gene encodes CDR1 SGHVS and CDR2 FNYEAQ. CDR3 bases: TGTGCCAGCAGCTTATTTAGCGGGAGATATCCCGGGGAGCTGTTTTTT. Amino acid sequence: CASSLFSGRYPGELFF.

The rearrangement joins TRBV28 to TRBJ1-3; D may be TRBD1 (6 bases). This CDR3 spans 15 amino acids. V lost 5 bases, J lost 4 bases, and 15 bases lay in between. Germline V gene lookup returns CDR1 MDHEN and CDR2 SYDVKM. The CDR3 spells CASSPPQGMGNTIYF. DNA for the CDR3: TGTGCCAGCAGTCCTCCCCAGGGGATGGGAAACACCATATATTTT.

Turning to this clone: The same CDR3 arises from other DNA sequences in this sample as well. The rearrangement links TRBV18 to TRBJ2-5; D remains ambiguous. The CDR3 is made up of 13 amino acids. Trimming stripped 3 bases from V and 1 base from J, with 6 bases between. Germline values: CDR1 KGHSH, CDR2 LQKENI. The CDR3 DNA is TGTGCCAGCTCACCCAGAGGCCAAGAGACCCAGTACTTC. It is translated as CASSPRGQETQYF.

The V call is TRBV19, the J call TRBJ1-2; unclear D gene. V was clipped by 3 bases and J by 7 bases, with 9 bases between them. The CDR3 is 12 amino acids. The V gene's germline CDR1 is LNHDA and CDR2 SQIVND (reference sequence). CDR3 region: CASSILGGGYTF. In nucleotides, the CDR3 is TGTGCCAGTAGTATTTTGGGAGGTGGCTACACCTTC.

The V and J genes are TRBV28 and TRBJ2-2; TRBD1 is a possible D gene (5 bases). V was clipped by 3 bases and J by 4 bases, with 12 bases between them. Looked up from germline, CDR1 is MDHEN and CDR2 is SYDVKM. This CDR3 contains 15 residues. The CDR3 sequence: CASSFLQGVTGELFF. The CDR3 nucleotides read TGTGCCAGCAGTTTCTTGCAGGGCGTCACCGGGGAGCTGTTTTTT.

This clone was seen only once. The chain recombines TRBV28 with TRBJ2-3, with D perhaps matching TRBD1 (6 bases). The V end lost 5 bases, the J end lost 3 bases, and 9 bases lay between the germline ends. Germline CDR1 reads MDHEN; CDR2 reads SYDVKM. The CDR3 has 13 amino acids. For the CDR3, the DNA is TGTGCCAGCAGTCAACAGGGTACAGATACGCAGTATTTT. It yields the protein CASSQQGTDTQYF. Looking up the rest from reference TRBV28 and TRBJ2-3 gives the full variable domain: DVKVTQSSRYLVKRTGEKVFLECVQDMDHENMFWYRQDPGLGLRLIYFSYDVKMKEKGDIPEGYSVSREKKERFSLILESASTNQTSMYLCASSQQGTDTQYFGPGTRLTVL.

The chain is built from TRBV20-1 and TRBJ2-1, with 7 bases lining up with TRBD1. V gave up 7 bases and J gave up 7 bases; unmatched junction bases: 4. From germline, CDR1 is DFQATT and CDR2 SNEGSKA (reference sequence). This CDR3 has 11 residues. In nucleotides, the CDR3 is TGCAGTGTTGACAGGGTAAATGAGCAGTTCTTC. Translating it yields CSVDRVNEQFF.

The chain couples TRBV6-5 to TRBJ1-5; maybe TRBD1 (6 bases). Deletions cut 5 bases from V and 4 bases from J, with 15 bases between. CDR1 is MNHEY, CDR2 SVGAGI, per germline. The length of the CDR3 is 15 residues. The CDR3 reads CASSPTGRGNQPQHF. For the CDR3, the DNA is TGTGCCAGCAGTCCCACAGGGAGGGGGAATCAGCCCCAGCATTTT.

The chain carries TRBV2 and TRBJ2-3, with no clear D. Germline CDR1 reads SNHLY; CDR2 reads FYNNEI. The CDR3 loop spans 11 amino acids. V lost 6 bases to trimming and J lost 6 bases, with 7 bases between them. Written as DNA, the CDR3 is TGTGCCAGCAGGTATTTGGATACGCAGTATTTT. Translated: CASRYLDTQYF.

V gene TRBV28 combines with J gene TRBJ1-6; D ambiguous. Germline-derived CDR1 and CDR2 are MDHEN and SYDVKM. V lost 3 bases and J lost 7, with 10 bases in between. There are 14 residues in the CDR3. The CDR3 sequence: CASSFRTGNSPLHF. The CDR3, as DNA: TGTGCCAGCAGTTTTCGGACGGGGAATTCACCCCTCCACTTT.

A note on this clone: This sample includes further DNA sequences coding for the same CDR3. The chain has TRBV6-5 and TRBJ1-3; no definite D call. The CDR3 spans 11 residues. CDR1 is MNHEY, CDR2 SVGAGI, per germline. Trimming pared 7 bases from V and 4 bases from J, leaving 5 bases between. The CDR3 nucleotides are TGTGCCAGCATTATAGGAAACACCATATATTTT. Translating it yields CASIIGNTIYF.

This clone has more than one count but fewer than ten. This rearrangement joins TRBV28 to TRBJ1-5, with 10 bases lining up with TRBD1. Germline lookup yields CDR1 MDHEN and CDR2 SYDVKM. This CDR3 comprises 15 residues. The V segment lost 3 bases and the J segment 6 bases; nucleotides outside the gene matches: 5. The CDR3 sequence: CASSLPDRGPQPQHF. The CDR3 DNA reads TGTGCCAGCAGTTTGCCCGACAGGGGGCCTCAGCCCCAGCATTTT.

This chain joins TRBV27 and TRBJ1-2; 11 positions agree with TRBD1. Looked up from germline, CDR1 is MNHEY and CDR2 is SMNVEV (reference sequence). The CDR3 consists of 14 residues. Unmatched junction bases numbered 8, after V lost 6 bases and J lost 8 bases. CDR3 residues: CASSRGQGAGGYTF. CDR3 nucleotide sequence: TGTGCCAGCAGCCGCGGACAGGGGGCGGGCGGCTACACCTTC.

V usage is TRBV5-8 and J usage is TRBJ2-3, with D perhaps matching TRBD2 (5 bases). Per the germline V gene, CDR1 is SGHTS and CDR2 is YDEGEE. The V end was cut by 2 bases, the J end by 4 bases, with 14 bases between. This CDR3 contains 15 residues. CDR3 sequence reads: CASSFRTRNSDTQYF. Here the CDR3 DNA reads TGTGCCAGCAGCTTCAGGACTCGAAACTCAGATACGCAGTATTTT.

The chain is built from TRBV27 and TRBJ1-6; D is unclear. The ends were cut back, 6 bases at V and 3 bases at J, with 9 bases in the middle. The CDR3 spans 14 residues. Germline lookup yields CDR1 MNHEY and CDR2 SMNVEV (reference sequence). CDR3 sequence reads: CASRWGGYNSPLHF. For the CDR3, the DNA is TGTGCCAGCAGATGGGGAGGCTATAATTCACCCCTCCACTTT.

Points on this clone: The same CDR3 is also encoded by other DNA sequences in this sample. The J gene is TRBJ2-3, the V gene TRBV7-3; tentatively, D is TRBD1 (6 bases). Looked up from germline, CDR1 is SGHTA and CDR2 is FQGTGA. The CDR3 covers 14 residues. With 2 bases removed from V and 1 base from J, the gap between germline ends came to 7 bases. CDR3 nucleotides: TGTGCCAGCAGCTTAGGGGGCCGCACAGATACGCAGTATTTT. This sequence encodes CASSLGGRTDTQYF.

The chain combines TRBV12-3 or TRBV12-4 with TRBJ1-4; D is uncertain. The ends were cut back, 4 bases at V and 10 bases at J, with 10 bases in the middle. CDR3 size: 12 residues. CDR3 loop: CASSSPAAKLFF. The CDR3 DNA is TGTGCCAGCAGTTCCCCAGCGGCAAAACTGTTTTTT.

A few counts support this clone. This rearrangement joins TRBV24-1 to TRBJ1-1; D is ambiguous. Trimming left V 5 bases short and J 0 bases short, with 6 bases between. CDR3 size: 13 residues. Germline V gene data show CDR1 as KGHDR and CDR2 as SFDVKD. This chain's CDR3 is CATSGLMNTEAFF. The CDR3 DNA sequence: TGTGCCACCAGTGGGCTCATGAACACTGAAGCTTTCTTT.

CDR3 sequence reads: CASTPLGGVFYEQYF. CDR3 nucleotides: TGTGCCAGCACCCCCCTGGGGGGGGTCTTCTACGAGCAGTACTTC. The rearrangement joins TRBV7-2 to TRBJ2-7; 7 bases match TRBD2. In germline, CDR1 is SGHTA, CDR2 FQGNSA. Unmatched junction bases numbered 12, after V lost 7 bases and J lost 3 bases. CDR3 size: 15 residues.

As DNA, the CDR3 is TGTGCCAGCAGCGGTCCCCGGGACAGGGTACCATATGGCTACACCTTC. As protein: CASSGPRDRVPYGYTF. The V gene is TRBV9, the J gene TRBJ1-2; TRBD1 matches at 9 bases. V dropped 3 bases and J dropped 5; count of bases not matched to a gene: 11. This CDR3 has 16 amino acids. CDR1 and CDR2 (germline): SGDLS, YYNGEE.

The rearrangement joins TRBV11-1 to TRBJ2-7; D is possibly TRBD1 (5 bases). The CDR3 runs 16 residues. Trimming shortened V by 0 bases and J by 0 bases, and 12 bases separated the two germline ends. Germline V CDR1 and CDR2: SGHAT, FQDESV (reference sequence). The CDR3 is CASSLAPYDSSYEQYF. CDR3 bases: TGTGCCAGCAGCTTAGCGCCGTATGACAGCTCCTACGAGCAGTACTTC.

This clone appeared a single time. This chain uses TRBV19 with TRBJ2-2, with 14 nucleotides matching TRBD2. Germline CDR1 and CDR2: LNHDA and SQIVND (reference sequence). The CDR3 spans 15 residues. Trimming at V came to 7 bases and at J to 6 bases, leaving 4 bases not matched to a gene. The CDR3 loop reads CASTLGLAGAGELFF. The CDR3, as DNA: TGTGCCAGTACCCTGGGACTAGCGGGAGCCGGGGAGCTGTTTTTT. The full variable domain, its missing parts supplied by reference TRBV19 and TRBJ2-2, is DGGITQSPKYLFRKEGQNVTLSCEQNLNHDAMYWYRQDPGQGLRLIYYSQIVNDFQKGDIAEGYSVSREKKESFPLTVTSAQKNPTAFYLCASTLGLAGAGELFFGEGSRLTVL.

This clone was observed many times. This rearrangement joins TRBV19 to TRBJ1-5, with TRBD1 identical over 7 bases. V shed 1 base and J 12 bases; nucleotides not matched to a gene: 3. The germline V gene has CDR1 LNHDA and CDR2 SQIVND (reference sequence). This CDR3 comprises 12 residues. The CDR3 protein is CASSIGQGGQHF. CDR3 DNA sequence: TGTGCCAGTAGTATAGGCCAGGGGGGCCAGCATTTT. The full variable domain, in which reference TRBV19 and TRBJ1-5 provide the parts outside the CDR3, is DGGITQSPKYLFRKEGQNVTLSCEQNLNHDAMYWYRQDPGQGLRLIYYSQIVNDFQKGDIAEGYSVSREKKESFPLTVTSAQKNPTAFYLCASSIGQGGQHFGDGTRLSIL.

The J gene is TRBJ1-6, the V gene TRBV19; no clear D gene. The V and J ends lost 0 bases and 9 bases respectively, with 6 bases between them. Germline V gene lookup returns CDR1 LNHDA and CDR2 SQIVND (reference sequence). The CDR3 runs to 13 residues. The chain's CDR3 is CASSIDGGSPLHF. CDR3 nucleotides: TGTGCCAGTAGTATAGACGGTGGTTCACCCCTCCACTTT.

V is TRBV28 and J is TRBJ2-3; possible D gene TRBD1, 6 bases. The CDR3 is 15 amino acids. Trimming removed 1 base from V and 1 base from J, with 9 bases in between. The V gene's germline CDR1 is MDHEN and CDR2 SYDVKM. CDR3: CASSLLGGGTDTQYF. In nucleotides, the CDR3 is TGTGCCAGCAGTTTATTAGGGGGTGGCACAGATACGCAGTATTTT.